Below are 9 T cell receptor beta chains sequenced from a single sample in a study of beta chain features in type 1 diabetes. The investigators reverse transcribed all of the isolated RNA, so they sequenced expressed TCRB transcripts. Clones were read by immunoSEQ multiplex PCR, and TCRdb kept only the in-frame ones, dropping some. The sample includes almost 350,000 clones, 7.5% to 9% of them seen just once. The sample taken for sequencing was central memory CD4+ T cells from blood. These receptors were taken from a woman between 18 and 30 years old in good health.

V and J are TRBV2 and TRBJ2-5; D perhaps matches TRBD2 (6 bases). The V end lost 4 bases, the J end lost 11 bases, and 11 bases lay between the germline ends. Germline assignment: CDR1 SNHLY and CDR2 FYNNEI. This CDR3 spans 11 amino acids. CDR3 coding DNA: TGTGCCAGCAGTGCTTTCGGGGGACAGTACTTC. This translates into CASSAFGGQYF.

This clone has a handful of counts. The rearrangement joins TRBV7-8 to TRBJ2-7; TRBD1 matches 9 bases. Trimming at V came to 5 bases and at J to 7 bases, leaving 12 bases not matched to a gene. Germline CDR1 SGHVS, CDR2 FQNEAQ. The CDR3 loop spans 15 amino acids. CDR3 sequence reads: CASSAGTGSREEQYF. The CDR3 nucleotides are TGTGCCAGCAGCGCGGGGACAGGGTCTCGGGAGGAGCAGTACTTC.

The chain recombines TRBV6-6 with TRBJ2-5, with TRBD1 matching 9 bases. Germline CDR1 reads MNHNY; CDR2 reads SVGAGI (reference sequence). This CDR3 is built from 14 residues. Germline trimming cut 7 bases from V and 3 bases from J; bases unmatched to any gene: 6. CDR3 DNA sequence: TGTGCCAGCATGCAGACAGGGGGAAAAGAGACCCAGTACTTC. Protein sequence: CASMQTGGKETQYF.

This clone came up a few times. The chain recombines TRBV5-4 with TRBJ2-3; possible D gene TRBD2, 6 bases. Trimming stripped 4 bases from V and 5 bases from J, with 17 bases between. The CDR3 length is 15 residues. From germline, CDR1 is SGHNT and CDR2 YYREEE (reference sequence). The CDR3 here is CASSGMTSIGDTQYF. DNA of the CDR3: TGTGCCAGCAGCGGAATGACTAGTATTGGAGATACGCAGTATTTT.

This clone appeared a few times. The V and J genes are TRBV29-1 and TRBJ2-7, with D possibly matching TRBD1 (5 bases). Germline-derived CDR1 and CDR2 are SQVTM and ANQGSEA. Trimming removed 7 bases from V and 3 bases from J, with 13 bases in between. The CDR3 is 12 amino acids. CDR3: CSAGQTSYEQYF. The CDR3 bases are TGCAGCGCCGGACAAACCAGCTACGAGCAGTACTTC.

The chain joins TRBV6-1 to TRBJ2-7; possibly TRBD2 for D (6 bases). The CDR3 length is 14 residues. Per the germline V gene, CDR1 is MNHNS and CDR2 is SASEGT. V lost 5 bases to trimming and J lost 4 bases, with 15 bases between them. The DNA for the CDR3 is TGTGCCAGCAGTCTCGGAGGGACCTCATACGAGCAGTACTTC. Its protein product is CASSLGGTSYEQYF.

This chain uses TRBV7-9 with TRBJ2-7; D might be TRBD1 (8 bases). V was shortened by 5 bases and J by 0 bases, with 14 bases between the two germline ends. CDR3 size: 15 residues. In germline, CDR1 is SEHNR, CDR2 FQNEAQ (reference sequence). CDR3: CASSREDRASYEQYF. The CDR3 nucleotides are TGTGCCAGCAGCCGGGAGGACAGGGCCTCCTACGAGCAGTACTTC.

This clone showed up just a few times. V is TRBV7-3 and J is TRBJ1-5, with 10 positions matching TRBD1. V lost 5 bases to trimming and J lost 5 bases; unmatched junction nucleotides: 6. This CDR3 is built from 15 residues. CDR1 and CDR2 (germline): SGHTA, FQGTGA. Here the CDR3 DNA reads TGTGCCAGCAGCCCCCGGACAGGGGGAGATCAGCCCCAGCATTTT. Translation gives CASSPRTGGDQPQHF. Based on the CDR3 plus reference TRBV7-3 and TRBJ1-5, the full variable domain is GAGVSQTPSNKVTEKGKYVELRCDPISGHTALYWYRQSLGQGPEFLIYFQGTGAADDSGLPNDRFFAVRPEGSVSTLKIQRTERGDSAVYLCASSPRTGGDQPQHFGDGTRLSIL.

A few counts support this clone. The CDR3 bases are TGTGCCAGCGCAGCTAGCTCTGGGGCCAACGTCCTGACTTTC. This encodes CASAASSGANVLTF. The chain is built from TRBV6-1 and TRBJ2-6, with D unclear. V was clipped by 8 bases and J by 0 bases, with 8 bases between them. Germline V gene lookup returns CDR1 MNHNS and CDR2 SASEGT. The CDR3 is 14 residues long.